A single sample is the source of the 32 T cell receptor beta chains below, sequenced in a study of shared clonotypes between healthy human individuals. Repertoires were generated with immunoSEQ multiplex PCR, while TCRdb's copy carries only in-frame clones and drops some. Of approximately 2,000,000 clones listed, less than 95% are singletons. Sequences were obtained from naive CD4+ T cells from PBMCs. Subset specified: CD45RA+ positively selected. These receptors were collected from a young man in good health. Some clones in this sample may be carry-over from other donors' samples.

The chain employs TRBV11-2 and TRBJ2-5; a weak D match, TRBD1 (5 bases). The CDR3 is made up of 14 amino acids. Trimming took off 1 base at V and 4 bases at J, with 10 bases between the two ends. The germline CDR1 and CDR2 sequences are SGHAT and FQNNGV. This chain's CDR3 is CASSLVRGRETQYF. CDR3 nucleotides: TGTGCCAGCAGCTTAGTAAGGGGTCGAGAGACCCAGTACTTC. The full variable domain, rest sourced from reference TRBV11-2 and TRBJ2-5, is EAGVAQSPRYKIIEKRQSVAFWCNPISGHATLYWYQQILGQGPKLLIQFQNNGVVDDSQLPKDRFSAERLKGVDSTLKIQPAKLEDSAVYLCASSLVRGRETQYFGPGTRLLVL.

The chain links TRBV5-1 to TRBJ2-1, with 8 bases lining up with TRBD2. CDR1 and CDR2 from the germline V gene are SGHRS and YFSETQ. This CDR3 is built from 17 residues. The V and J ends lost 6 bases and 5 bases, in that order; junction bases with no gene match: 16. The CDR3 here is CASTTGPPGGRNNEQFF. CDR3 coding DNA: TGCGCCAGCACCACTGGGCCACCTGGCGGGAGGAACAATGAGCAGTTCTTC.

The rearrangement uses TRBV5-1 and TRBJ2-7; TRBD1 is a possible D gene (6 bases). There are 15 residues in the CDR3. Germline V gene lookup returns CDR1 SGHRS and CDR2 YFSETQ. The V gene lost 0 bases and the J gene lost 1 base, with 11 bases spanning the gap. The CDR3 sequence: CASSLAGQTSYEQYF. For the CDR3, the DNA is TGCGCCAGCAGCTTGGCTGGACAGACGTCCTACGAGCAGTACTTC. The entire variable domain, with the rest obtained from reference TRBV5-1 and TRBJ2-7, is as follows: KAGVTQTPRYLIKTRGQQVTLSCSPISGHRSVSWYQQTPGQGLQFLFEYFSETQRNKGNFPGRFSGRQFSNSRSEMNVSTLELGDSALYLCASSLAGQTSYEQYFGPGTRLTVT.

The chain has TRBV5-1 and TRBJ2-7; D call uncertain. Looked up from germline, CDR1 is SGHRS and CDR2 is YFSETQ. Trimming cost V 0 bases and J 0 bases, with 4 bases left between them. The CDR3 extends over 13 amino acids. CDR3 amino acids: CASSLEISYEQYF. CDR3 DNA sequence: TGCGCCAGCAGCTTGGAGATCTCCTACGAGCAGTACTTC. The full variable domain, completed using reference TRBV5-1 and TRBJ2-7, is KAGVTQTPRYLIKTRGQQVTLSCSPISGHRSVSWYQQTPGQGLQFLFEYFSETQRNKGNFPGRFSGRQFSNSRSEMNVSTLELGDSALYLCASSLEISYEQYFGPGTRLTVT.

The rearrangement links TRBV19 to TRBJ1-2; 7 bases line up with TRBD1. J was trimmed by 2 bases and V by 10 bases; bases with no gene match: 7. This CDR3 spans 13 amino acids. Germline V gene sequence: CDR1 LNHDA, CDR2 SQIVND (reference sequence). In nucleotides, the CDR3 is TGTGCCACCAGACAGGGAGAGAACTATGGCTACACCTTC. Translating it yields CATRQGENYGYTF.

The chain employs TRBV4-2 and TRBJ1-6, with D perhaps matching TRBD1 (5 bases). Trimming took off 0 bases at V and 2 bases at J, with 8 bases between the two ends. Germline assignment: CDR1 LGHNA and CDR2 YNFKEQ. This CDR3 contains 16 residues. This CDR3 reads CASSQDGGPYNSPLHF. CDR3 nucleotides: TGTGCCAGCAGCCAAGACGGGGGTCCCTATAATTCACCCCTCCACTTT.

This chain links TRBV7-9 with TRBJ2-5; D remains unclear. Germline CDR1 is SEHNR and CDR2 is FQNEAQ (reference sequence). The V gene lost 5 bases and the J gene lost 3 bases, with 16 bases spanning the gap. This CDR3 has 15 amino acids. The CDR3 nucleotides read TGTGCCAGCAGCCCCGGCTGGGGTTGGGAAGAGACCCAGTACTTC. Translation gives CASSPGWGWEETQYF. The variable domain in full, with the rest retrieved from reference TRBV7-9 and TRBJ2-5, is DTGVSQNPRHKITKRGQNVTFRCDPISEHNRLYWYRQTLGQGPEFLTYFQNEAQLEKSRLLSDRFSAERPKGSFSTLEIQRTEQGDSAMYLCASSPGWGWEETQYFGPGTRLLVL.

The rearrangement uses TRBV4-2 and TRBJ1-6; 10 bases agree with TRBD1. Germline V lookup: CDR1 LGHNA, CDR2 YNFKEQ. Unmatched junction bases numbered 4, after V lost 0 bases and J lost 5 bases. The CDR3 is 17 amino acids. The CDR3 region has the DNA TGTGCCAGCAGCCAAGATTGGGGGACAGGGGATAATTCACCCCTCCACTTT. This sequence encodes CASSQDWGTGDNSPLHF.

This sequence joins TRBV5-1 and TRBJ2-1, with a possible D match to TRBD2 (5 bases). The germline V gene encodes CDR1 SGHRS and CDR2 YFSETQ. CDR3 size: 14 residues. V lost 4 bases, J lost 7 bases, and 15 bases lay in between. DNA of the CDR3: TGCGCCAGCAGCCTTATGGAGCGAGGGAATGAGCAGTTCTTC. This codes for CASSLMERGNEQFF.

The J gene is TRBJ2-3, the V gene TRBV5-4, with TRBD1 matching over 7 bases. V gave up 4 bases and J gave up 5 bases; unmatched junction bases: 7. Germline CDR1 SGHNT, CDR2 YYREEE (reference sequence). CDR3 size: 14 residues. CDR3 residues: CASSGQARKDTQYF. The CDR3 DNA follows: TGTGCCAGCAGCGGACAGGCTCGGAAAGATACGCAGTATTTT.

The chain couples TRBV7-9 to TRBJ2-1; 9 positions match TRBD2. Unmatched junction bases numbered 7, after V lost 5 bases and J lost 2 bases. Per germline, CDR1 SEHNR and CDR2 FQNEAQ (reference sequence). This CDR3 region has 16 residues. The CDR3 bases are TGTGCCAGCAGCAAGATAGCGGGAGTGACCTACAATGAGCAGTTCTTC. It is translated as CASSKIAGVTYNEQFF.

The V gene is TRBV5-1, the J gene TRBJ1-1; D remains ambiguous. Germline V lookup: CDR1 SGHRS, CDR2 YFSETQ. This CDR3 is 12 amino acids long. V lost 0 bases and J lost 8, with 8 bases in between. The DNA for the CDR3 is TGCGCCAGCAGCTTGGCCGCGAACGAAGCTTTCTTT. Its translation is CASSLAANEAFF. The variable domain in full, with the rest retrieved from reference TRBV5-1 and TRBJ1-1, is KAGVTQTPRYLIKTRGQQVTLSCSPISGHRSVSWYQQTPGQGLQFLFEYFSETQRNKGNFPGRFSGRQFSNSRSEMNVSTLELGDSALYLCASSLAANEAFFGQGTRLTVV.

This clone was seen once. The chain employs TRBV28 and TRBJ2-5; TRBD2 matches at 7 bases. J lost 4 bases, V lost 3 bases, and 5 bases had no gene match. This CDR3 has 14 residues. Germline CDR1 and CDR2: MDHEN and SYDVKM. CDR3 region: CASSFWGGVETQYF. Written as DNA, the CDR3 is TGTGCCAGCAGTTTCTGGGGGGGTGTAGAGACCCAGTACTTC.

The chain combines TRBV5-1 with TRBJ2-2, with D unresolved. This CDR3 has 12 residues. V shed 4 bases and J shed 2 bases, with 3 bases lying between them. The germline gives CDR1 SGHRS, CDR2 YFSETQ. In DNA form, the CDR3 reads TGCGCCAGCAGCACTAACACCGGGGAGCTGTTTTTT. As protein: CASSTNTGELFF. The whole variable domain, filled in from reference TRBV5-1 and TRBJ2-2, reads KAGVTQTPRYLIKTRGQQVTLSCSPISGHRSVSWYQQTPGQGLQFLFEYFSETQRNKGNFPGRFSGRQFSNSRSEMNVSTLELGDSALYLCASSTNTGELFFGEGSRLTVL.

The chain employs TRBV15 and TRBJ2-3, with D possibly TRBD2 on 6 matching bases. The CDR3 totals 13 residues. Looked up from germline, CDR1 is LNHNV and CDR2 is YYDKDF (reference sequence). Trimming removed 11 bases from V and 2 bases from J, with 14 bases in between. CDR3 loop: CAAGRGSTDTQYF. The CDR3 bases are TGTGCCGCGGGAAGGGGATCCACAGATACGCAGTATTTT. The whole variable domain, remainder taken from reference TRBV15 and TRBJ2-3, is DAMVIQNPRYQVTQFGKPVTLSCSQTLNHNVMYWYQQKSSQAPKLLFHYYDKDFNNEADTPDNFQSRRPNTSFCFLDIRSPGLGDTAMYLCAAGRGSTDTQYFGPGTRLTVL.

J is TRBJ2-5 and V is TRBV27, with D possibly being TRBD1 (5 bases). Trimming shortened V by 1 base and J by 5 bases, and 23 bases separated the two germline ends. Germline CDR1 MNHEY, CDR2 SMNVEV (reference sequence). This CDR3 is built from 18 residues. CDR3 nucleotides: TGTGCCAGCAGTTTATTTGATACGCAGGGTTTGTCTCGGGAGACCCAGTACTTC. Translation gives CASSLFDTQGLSRETQYF.

The V gene is TRBV7-2, the J gene TRBJ1-2, with D perhaps matching TRBD1 (5 bases). V dropped 5 bases and J dropped 8 bases, with 12 bases sitting between them. Germline V gene sequence: CDR1 SGHTA, CDR2 FQGNSA. This CDR3 spans 12 amino acids. CDR3 region: CASSPRVEGYTF. The CDR3 DNA is TGTGCCAGCAGCCCCAGGGTTGAGGGCTACACCTTC.

This clone was found once. The chain joins TRBV19 to TRBJ2-3, with D tentatively TRBD1 (5 bases). V was clipped by 3 bases and J by 2 bases, with 15 bases between them. The CDR3 runs to 16 residues. The germline gives CDR1 LNHDA, CDR2 SQIVND (reference sequence). The CDR3 sequence is CASSMVYDRYTDTQYF. The DNA of the CDR3 is TGTGCCAGTAGTATGGTTTACGACAGATACACAGATACGCAGTATTTT.

Note on this clone: Other DNA sequences in the same sample also yield this CDR3. The chain couples TRBV6-5 to TRBJ2-1; D remains unclear. The V gene lost 6 bases and the J gene lost 7 bases, with 7 bases spanning the gap. The germline V gene encodes CDR1 MNHEY and CDR2 SVGAGI. This CDR3 is built from 11 residues. This chain's CDR3 is CASSRRNEQFF. CDR3 DNA sequence: TGTGCCAGCAGCCGAAGAAATGAGCAGTTCTTC.

The genes are TRBV5-1 and TRBJ1-4, with D uncertain. There are 14 residues in the CDR3. Trimming shortened V by 3 bases and J by 7 bases, and 13 bases separated the two germline ends. Per germline, CDR1 SGHRS and CDR2 YFSETQ. The CDR3 reads CASSSSGRLEKLFF. The CDR3, as DNA: TGCGCCAGCAGCTCAAGCGGACGGCTTGAAAAACTGTTTTTT.

This rearrangement joins TRBV19 to TRBJ1-5; possibly TRBD1 for D (5 bases). The CDR3 covers 16 residues. From germline, CDR1 is LNHDA and CDR2 SQIVND (reference sequence). Trimming left V 9 bases short and J 6 bases short, with 24 bases between. The CDR3 protein is CASTHGASVGVQPQHF. CDR3 in DNA: TGTGCCAGCACCCATGGCGCCAGCGTAGGGGTTCAGCCCCAGCATTTT.

This chain connects TRBV5-1 to TRBJ2-7; TRBD2 might be the D (5 bases). The CDR3 length is 15 residues. Trimming stripped 5 bases from V and 2 bases from J, with 17 bases between. Germline CDR1 SGHRS, CDR2 YFSETQ. CDR3 nucleotide sequence: TGCGCCAGCAGACCAGCGGTTTCGGCGGCCTACGAGCAGTACTTC. Residues: CASRPAVSAAYEQYF.

To note about this clone: Other DNA sequences from this sample encode an identical CDR3 as well. The genes are TRBV9 and TRBJ2-3; D is undetermined. The CDR3 totals 13 residues. Germline CDR1 and CDR2: SGDLS and YYNGEE. Trimming took 0 bases from V and 2 from J, leaving 4 bases between them. Written as DNA, the CDR3 is TGTGCCAGCAGCGTAGGCACCACAGATACGCAGTATTTT. Protein: CASSVGTTDTQYF.

This sequence joins TRBV18 and TRBJ1-4; weak D call: TRBD1 (5 bases). The CDR3 is 14 residues long. From germline, CDR1 is KGHSH and CDR2 LQKENI. The germline V and J ends were trimmed by 3 bases and 8 bases, with 13 bases remaining between them. The CDR3 DNA reads TGTGCCAGCTCACCGGGGGACTTTAGGGAAAAACTGTTTTTT. It specifies CASSPGDFREKLFF.

The chain has TRBV19 and TRBJ2-1; 7 nucleotides align to TRBD2. The CDR3 consists of 13 residues. Trimming removed 6 bases from V and 9 bases from J; junction bases left unmatched: 8. Germline values: CDR1 LNHDA, CDR2 SQIVND (reference sequence). CDR3 sequence (DNA): TGTGCCAGTAGCCTGACTAGCTCGGGTGAGCAGTTCTTC. Its translation: CASSLTSSGEQFF. Looking up the rest from reference TRBV19 and TRBJ2-1 gives the full variable domain: DGGITQSPKYLFRKEGQNVTLSCEQNLNHDAMYWYRQDPGQGLRLIYYSQIVNDFQKGDIAEGYSVSREKKESFPLTVTSAQKNPTAFYLCASSLTSSGEQFFGPGTRLTVL.

With regard to this clone: This sample also contains other DNA sequences that code for the same CDR3. The chain recombines TRBV6-5 with TRBJ2-7, with 11 bases identical to TRBD2. The CDR3 covers 15 residues. Per germline, CDR1 MNHEY and CDR2 SVGAGI. After removal of 4 bases from V and 5 bases from J, the junction contained 7 bases not matched to a gene. CDR3 nucleotides: TGTGCCAGCAGTTCATTAGCGGGAGGGCCCCACGAGCAGTACTTC. Translated, it gives CASSSLAGGPHEQYF.

The chain employs TRBV6-6 and TRBJ2-5; D perhaps matches TRBD1 (6 bases). V shed 6 bases and J shed 2 bases, with 16 bases lying between them. This CDR3 has 15 residues. In germline, CDR1 is MNHNY, CDR2 SVGAGI (reference sequence). CDR3 DNA: TGTGCCAGCAGCAGATCGACAGGTCCGCAAGAGACCCAGTACTTC. It yields the protein CASSRSTGPQETQYF.

V gene TRBV7-9 combines with J gene TRBJ2-2, with D possibly matching TRBD1 (5 bases). The CDR3 is made up of 14 amino acids. Germline V lookup: CDR1 SEHNR, CDR2 FQNEAQ (reference sequence). The germline V and J ends were trimmed by 1 base and 8 bases, with 11 bases remaining between them. The CDR3 sequence: CASSLDSREGELFF. The DNA for the CDR3 is TGTGCCAGCAGCTTAGACTCCAGGGAAGGGGAGCTGTTTTTT. The variable domain in full, completed from reference TRBV7-9 and TRBJ2-2, reads DTGVSQNPRHKITKRGQNVTFRCDPISEHNRLYWYRQTLGQGPEFLTYFQNEAQLEKSRLLSDRFSAERPKGSFSTLEIQRTEQGDSAMYLCASSLDSREGELFFGEGSRLTVL.

The rearrangement links TRBV27 to TRBJ2-3; 12 bases align to TRBD2. J was trimmed by 1 base and V by 8 bases; bases with no gene match: 7. The germline gives CDR1 MNHEY, CDR2 SMNVEV (reference sequence). The CDR3 is 16 amino acids. The DNA of the CDR3 is TGTGCCAGCGCACCCGGACTAGCGGGACGCACAGATACGCAGTATTTT. Its protein product is CASAPGLAGRTDTQYF.

The rearrangement joins TRBV7-9 to TRBJ1-6, with 7 bases that match TRBD1. This CDR3 contains 13 residues. J was trimmed by 9 bases and V by 3 bases; bases with no gene match: 2. Germline V gives CDR1 SEHNR, CDR2 FQNEAQ (reference sequence). The CDR3 protein is CASSLTGSSPLHF. CDR3 sequence (DNA): TGTGCCAGCAGCTTGACAGGGTCTTCACCCCTCCACTTT.

Concerning this clone: The identical CDR3 is also encoded by other nucleotide sequences in the sample. The chain couples TRBV5-1 to TRBJ1-1, with D uncertain. Germline CDR1 and CDR2: SGHRS and YFSETQ. V gave up 1 base and J gave up 0 bases, with 7 bases separating them. The CDR3 is 14 amino acids. Here the CDR3 reads CASSLSGVNTEAFF. In DNA, the CDR3 is TGCGCCAGCAGCTTGAGCGGGGTGAACACTGAAGCTTTCTTT.

This rearrangement joins TRBV19 to TRBJ1-5; 7 positions agree with TRBD1. The CDR3 sequence is 16 residues long. Germline trimming cut 4 bases from V and 1 base from J; bases unmatched to any gene: 7. CDR1 and CDR2 (germline): LNHDA, SQIVND (reference sequence). The chain's CDR3 is CASSTDRRPSNQPQHF. As DNA, the CDR3 is TGTGCCAGTAGTACGGACAGGCGCCCGAGCAATCAGCCCCAGCATTTT.